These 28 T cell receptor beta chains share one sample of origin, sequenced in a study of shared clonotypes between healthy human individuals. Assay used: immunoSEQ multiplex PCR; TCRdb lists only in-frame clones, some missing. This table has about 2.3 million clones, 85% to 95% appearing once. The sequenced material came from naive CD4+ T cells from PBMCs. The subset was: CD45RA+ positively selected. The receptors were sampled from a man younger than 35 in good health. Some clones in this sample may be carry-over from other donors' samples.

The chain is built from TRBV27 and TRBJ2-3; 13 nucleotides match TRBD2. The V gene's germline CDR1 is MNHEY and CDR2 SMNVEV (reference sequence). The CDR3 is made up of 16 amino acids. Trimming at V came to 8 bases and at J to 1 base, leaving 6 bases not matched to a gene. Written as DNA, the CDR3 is TGTGCCAGCGGCTGGACTAGCGGGAGACGCACAGATACGCAGTATTTT. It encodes CASGWTSGRRTDTQYF.

The CDR3 coding sequence is TGTGCCAGCAGCTTAACCCCGGGACTAGCAGGGGTTGAGCAGTTCTTC. Translating gives CASSLTPGLAGVEQFF. This chain joins TRBV7-2 and TRBJ2-1; TRBD2 aligns across 9 bases. The germline V gene has CDR1 SGHTA and CDR2 FQGNSA. The junction had 11 bases not matched to a gene; V was cut back by 2 bases and J by 9 bases. CDR3 length equals 16 residues.

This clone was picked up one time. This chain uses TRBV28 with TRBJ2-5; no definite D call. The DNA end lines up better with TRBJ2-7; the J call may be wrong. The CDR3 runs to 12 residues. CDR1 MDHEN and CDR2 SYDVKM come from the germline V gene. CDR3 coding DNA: TGTGCCAGCAGGAGAAATGGGGTCGAGCAGTACTTC. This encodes CASRRNGVEQYF.

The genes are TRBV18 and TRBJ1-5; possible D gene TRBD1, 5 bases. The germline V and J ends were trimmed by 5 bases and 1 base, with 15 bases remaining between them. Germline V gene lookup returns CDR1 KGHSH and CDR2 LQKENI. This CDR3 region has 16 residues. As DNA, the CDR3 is TGTGCCAGCTCAGAGATGGGGCTAGAAAGCAATCAGCCCCAGCATTTT. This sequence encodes CASSEMGLESNQPQHF.

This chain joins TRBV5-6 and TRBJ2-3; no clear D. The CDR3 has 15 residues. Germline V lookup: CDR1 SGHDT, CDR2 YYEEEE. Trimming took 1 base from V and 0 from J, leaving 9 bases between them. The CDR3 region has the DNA TGTGCCAGCAGCTTGCGGTCAATTAGCACAGATACGCAGTATTTT. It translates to CASSLRSISTDTQYF.

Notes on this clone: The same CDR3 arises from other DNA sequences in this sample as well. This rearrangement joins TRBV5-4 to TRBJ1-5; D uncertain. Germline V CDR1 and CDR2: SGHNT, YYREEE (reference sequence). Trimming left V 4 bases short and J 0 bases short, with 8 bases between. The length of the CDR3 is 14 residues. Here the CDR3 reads CASSVDRSNQPQHF. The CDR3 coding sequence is TGTGCCAGCAGCGTGGACCGTAGCAATCAGCCCCAGCATTTT. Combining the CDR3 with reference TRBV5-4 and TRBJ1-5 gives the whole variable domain ETGVTQSPTHLIKTRGQQVTLRCSSQSGHNTVSWYQQALGQGPQFIFQYYREEENGRGNFPPRFSGLQFPNYSSELNVNALELDDSALYLCASSVDRSNQPQHFGDGTRLSIL.

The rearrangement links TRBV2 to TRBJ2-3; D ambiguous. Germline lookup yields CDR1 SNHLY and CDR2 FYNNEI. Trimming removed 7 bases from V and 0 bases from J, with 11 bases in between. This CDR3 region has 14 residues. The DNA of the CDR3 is TGTGCCAGCAACCGAATGACTAGCACAGATACGCAGTATTTT. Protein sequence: CASNRMTSTDTQYF.

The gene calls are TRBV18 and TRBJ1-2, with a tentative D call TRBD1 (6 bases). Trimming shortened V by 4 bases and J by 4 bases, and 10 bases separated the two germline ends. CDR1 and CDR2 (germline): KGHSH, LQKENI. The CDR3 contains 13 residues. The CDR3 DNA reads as TGTGCCAGCTCACAAGGGGGGTCCTATGGCTACACCTTC. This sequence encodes CASSQGGSYGYTF.

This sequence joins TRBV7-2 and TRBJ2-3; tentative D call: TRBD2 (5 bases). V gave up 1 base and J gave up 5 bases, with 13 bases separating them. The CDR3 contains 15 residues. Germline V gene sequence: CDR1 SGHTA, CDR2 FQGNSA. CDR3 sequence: CASSLEGPAVDTQYF. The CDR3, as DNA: TGTGCCAGCAGCTTAGAAGGGCCAGCGGTAGATACGCAGTATTTT.

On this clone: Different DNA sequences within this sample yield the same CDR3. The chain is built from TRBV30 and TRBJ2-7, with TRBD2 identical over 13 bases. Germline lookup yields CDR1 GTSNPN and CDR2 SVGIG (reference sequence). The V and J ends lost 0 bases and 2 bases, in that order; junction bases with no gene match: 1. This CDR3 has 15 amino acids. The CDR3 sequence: CAWSVGLAGAYEQYF. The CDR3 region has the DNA TGTGCCTGGAGTGTCGGACTAGCGGGGGCCTACGAGCAGTACTTC. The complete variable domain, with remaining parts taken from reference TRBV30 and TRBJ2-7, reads SQTIHQWPATLVQPVGSPLSLECTVEGTSNPNLYWYRQAAGRGLQLLFYSVGIGQISSEVPQNLSASRPQDRQFILSSKKLLLSDSGFYLCAWSVGLAGAYEQYFGPGTRLTVT.

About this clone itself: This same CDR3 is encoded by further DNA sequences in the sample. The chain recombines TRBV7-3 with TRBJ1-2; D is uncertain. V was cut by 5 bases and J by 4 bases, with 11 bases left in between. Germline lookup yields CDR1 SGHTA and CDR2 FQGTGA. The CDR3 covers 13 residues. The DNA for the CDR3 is TGTGCCAGCAGCCCCGGGTGGGGCTATGGCTACACCTTC. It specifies CASSPGWGYGYTF.

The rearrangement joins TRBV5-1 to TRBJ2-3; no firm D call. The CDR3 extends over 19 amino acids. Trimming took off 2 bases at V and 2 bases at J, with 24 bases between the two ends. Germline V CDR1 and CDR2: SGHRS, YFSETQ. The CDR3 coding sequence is TGCGCCAGCAGCTTTCTGGCTGTCTCCCGCCCCCCCACCACAGATACGCAGTATTTT. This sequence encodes CASSFLAVSRPPTTDTQYF.

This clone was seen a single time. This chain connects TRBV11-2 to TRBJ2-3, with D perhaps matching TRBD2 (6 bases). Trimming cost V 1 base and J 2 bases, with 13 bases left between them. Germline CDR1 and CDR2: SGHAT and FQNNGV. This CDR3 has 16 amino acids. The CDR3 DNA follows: TGTGCCAGCAGCTTAGTTCGCGGGGCATCCACAGATACGCAGTATTTT. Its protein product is CASSLVRGASTDTQYF.

Written as DNA, the CDR3 is TGTGCCAGCAGCAAGGGACAGATTCCGGACACCATATATTTT. It encodes CASSKGQIPDTIYF. The V call is TRBV7-6, the J call TRBJ1-3; 7 bases agree with TRBD1. From germline, CDR1 is SGHVS and CDR2 FNYEAQ. The J segment lost 8 bases and the V segment lost 5 bases, leaving 9 bases of the junction unmatched. The CDR3 spans 14 residues.

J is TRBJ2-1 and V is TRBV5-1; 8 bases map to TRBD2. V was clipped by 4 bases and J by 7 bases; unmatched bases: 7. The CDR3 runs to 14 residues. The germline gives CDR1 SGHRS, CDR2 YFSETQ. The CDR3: CASSPRGGINEQFF. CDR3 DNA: TGCGCCAGCAGCCCCCGCGGGGGGATTAATGAGCAGTTCTTC.

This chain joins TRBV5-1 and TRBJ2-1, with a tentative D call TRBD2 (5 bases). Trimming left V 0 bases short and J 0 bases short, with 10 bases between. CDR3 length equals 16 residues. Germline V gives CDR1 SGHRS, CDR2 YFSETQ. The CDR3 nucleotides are TGCGCCAGCAGCTTGGACCTAGCATCCTCCTACAATGAGCAGTTCTTC. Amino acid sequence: CASSLDLASSYNEQFF.

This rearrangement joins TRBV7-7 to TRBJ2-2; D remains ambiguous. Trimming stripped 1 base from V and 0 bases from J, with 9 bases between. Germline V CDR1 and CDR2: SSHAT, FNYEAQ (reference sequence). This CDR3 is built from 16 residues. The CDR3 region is CASSLVLGSNTGELFF. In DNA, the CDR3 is TGTGCCAGCAGCTTAGTATTAGGTTCGAACACCGGGGAGCTGTTTTTT.

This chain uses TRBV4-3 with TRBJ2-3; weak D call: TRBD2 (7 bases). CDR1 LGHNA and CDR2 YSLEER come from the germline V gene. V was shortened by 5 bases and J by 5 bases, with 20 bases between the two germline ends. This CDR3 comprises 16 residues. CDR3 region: CASSAQGGGVGDTQYF. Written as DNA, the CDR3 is TGCGCCAGCAGCGCCCAAGGGGGGGGAGTTGGAGATACGCAGTATTTT.

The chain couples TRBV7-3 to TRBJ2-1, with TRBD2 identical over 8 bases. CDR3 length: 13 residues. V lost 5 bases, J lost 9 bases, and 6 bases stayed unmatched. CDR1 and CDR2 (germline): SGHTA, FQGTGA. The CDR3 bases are TGTGCCAGCAGCACGGGACTAGTGAGTGAGCAGTTCTTC. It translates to CASSTGLVSEQFF.

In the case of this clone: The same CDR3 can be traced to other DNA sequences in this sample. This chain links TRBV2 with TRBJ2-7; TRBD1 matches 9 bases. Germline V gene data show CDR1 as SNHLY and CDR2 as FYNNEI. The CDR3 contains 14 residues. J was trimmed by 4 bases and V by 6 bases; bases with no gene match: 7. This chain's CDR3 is CASSDQGQGYEQYF. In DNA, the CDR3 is TGTGCCAGCAGCGACCAGGGACAGGGATACGAGCAGTACTTC.

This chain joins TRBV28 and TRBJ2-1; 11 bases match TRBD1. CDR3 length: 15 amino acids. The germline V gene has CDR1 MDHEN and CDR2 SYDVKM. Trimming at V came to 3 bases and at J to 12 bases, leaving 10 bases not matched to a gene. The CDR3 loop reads CASSLPLGQGARQFF. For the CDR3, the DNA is TGTGCCAGCAGTTTGCCCTTAGGACAGGGGGCTAGGCAGTTCTTC. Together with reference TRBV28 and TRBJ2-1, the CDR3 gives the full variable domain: DVKVTQSSRYLVKRTGEKVFLECVQDMDHENMFWYRQDPGLGLRLIYFSYDVKMKEKGDIPEGYSVSREKKERFSLILESASTNQTSMYLCASSLPLGQGARQFFGPGTRLTVL.

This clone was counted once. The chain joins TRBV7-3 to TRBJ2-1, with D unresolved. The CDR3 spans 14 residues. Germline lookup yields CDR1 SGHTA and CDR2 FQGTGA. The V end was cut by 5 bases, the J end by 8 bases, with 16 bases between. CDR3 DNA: TGTGCCAGCAGCCCCTCTCGGAGCCGCGATGAGCAGTTCTTC. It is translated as CASSPSRSRDEQFF.

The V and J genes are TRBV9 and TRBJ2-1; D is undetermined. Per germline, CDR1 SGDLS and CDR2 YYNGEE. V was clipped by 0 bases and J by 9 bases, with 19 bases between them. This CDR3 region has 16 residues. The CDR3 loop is CASSVGPRAPSSEQFF. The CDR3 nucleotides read TGTGCCAGCAGCGTAGGACCGAGAGCTCCCTCGAGTGAGCAGTTCTTC.

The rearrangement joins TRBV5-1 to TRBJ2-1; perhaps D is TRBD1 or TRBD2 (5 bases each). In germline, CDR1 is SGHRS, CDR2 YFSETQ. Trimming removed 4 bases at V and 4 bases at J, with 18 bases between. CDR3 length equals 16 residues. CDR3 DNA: TGCGCCAGCAGCGCTGCGCCGGGACGGAAGTACAATGAGCAGTTCTTC. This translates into CASSAAPGRKYNEQFF.

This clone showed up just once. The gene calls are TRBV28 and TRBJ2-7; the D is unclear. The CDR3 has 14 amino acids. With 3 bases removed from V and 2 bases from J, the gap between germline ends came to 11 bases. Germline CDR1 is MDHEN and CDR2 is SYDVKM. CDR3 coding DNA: TGTGCCAGCAGTTTCAATACTAACACCTACGAGCAGTACTTC. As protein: CASSFNTNTYEQYF.

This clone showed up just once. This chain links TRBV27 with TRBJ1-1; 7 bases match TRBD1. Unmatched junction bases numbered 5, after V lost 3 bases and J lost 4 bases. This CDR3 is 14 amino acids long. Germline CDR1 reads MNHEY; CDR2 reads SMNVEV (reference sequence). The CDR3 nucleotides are TGTGCCAGCAGTTTCCACGACAGGGCCACTGAAGCTTTCTTT. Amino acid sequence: CASSFHDRATEAFF.

The CDR3 reads CASSLGARQQNQPQHF. CDR3 in DNA: TGTGCCAGCAGTTTAGGGGCTCGACAGCAGAATCAGCCCCAGCATTTT. This chain connects TRBV28 to TRBJ1-5; possibly TRBD1 for D (5 bases). The CDR3 length is 16 residues. V lost 2 bases, J lost 4 bases, and 15 bases lay in between. In germline, CDR1 is MDHEN, CDR2 SYDVKM.

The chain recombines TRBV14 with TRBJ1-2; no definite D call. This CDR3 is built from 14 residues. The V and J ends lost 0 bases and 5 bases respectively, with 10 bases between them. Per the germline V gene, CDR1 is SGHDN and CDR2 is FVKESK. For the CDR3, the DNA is TGTGCCAGCAGCCAAGATCGGGCCCCGTATGGCTACACCTTC. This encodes CASSQDRAPYGYTF.